This T cell receptor beta chain was captured in a study of OX40 agonist ivuxolimab in advanced cancers. V shed 4 bases and J 1 base; nucleotides not matched to a gene: 0. This CDR3 is 14 amino acids long. The germline CDR1 and CDR2 sequences are LNHDA and SQIVND (reference sequence). Only in-frame clones appear in the TCRdb table, and some are missing; sequencing was by immunoSEQ multiplex PCR. The table includes 80,000 or so clones, approximately 84% detected once. The input for sequencing was CD4+ or CD8+ T cells sorted from blood, taken in a trial of the OX40 agonist ivuxolimab. The sequence was collected from an adult with an advanced solid tumor such as melanoma, head and neck, liver or kidney cancer. The chain combines TRBV19 with TRBJ2-2, with TRBD1 matching 7 bases. The CDR3 DNA sequence: TGTGCCAGTAGTAGGACAGGGAACACCGGGGAGCTGTTTTTT. Translating gives CASSRTGNTGELFF.